These 4 T cell receptor beta chains share one sample of origin, sequenced in a study of shared clonotypes between healthy human individuals. Generated by immunoSEQ multiplex PCR, the TCRdb table keeps only in-frame clones and is missing some. The sample lists over a million clones; about 98.5% were seen once. The sequenced sample was naive CD4+ T cells sorted from blood. Subset noted: CD45RA+ positively selected. The receptors here all came from a man under 40 in good health.

The chain uses TRBV10-1 and TRBJ2-3, with a tentative D call TRBD2 (5 bases). V was shortened by 0 bases and J by 0 bases, with 10 bases between the two germline ends. This CDR3 comprises 16 residues. CDR1 and CDR2 (germline): WNHNN, SYGVQD (reference sequence). The CDR3 DNA reads as TGCGCCAGCAGTGAGTCCCGAAGCGGTAGCACAGATACGCAGTATTTT. Residues: CASSESRSGSTDTQYF.

This chain connects TRBV19 to TRBJ2-3; D is perhaps TRBD1 (6 bases). The V and J ends lost 5 bases and 2 bases respectively, with 20 bases between them. The germline gives CDR1 LNHDA, CDR2 SQIVND (reference sequence). This CDR3 spans 17 amino acids. The CDR3 spells CASSLGTTGSPTDTQYF. In DNA, the CDR3 is TGTGCCAGTAGTCTGGGGACGACAGGATCTCCCACAGATACGCAGTATTTT.

V gene TRBV6-1 combines with J gene TRBJ2-1, with 9 bases identical to TRBD1. CDR1 MNHNS and CDR2 SASEGT come from the germline V gene. The CDR3 sequence is 15 residues long. V lost 2 bases and J lost 6; bases outside the gene matches: 5. CDR3 nucleotide sequence: TGTGCCAGCAGTGAACCGGGACAGGGAAGCAATGAGCAGTTCTTC. This translates into CASSEPGQGSNEQFF.

This rearrangement joins TRBV30 to TRBJ2-2; a weak D match, TRBD1 (6 bases). The CDR3 sequence is 15 residues long. Germline V gene lookup returns CDR1 GTSNPN and CDR2 SVGIG (reference sequence). V shed 3 bases and J shed 0 bases, with 11 bases lying between them. The CDR3 DNA is TGTGCCTGGAGGGGAGACAGGACGAACACCGGGGAGCTGTTTTTT. This gives the protein CAWRGDRTNTGELFF.